This T cell receptor beta chain was profiled in a study of T cell repertoires in cytomegalovirus infection. Study background: Recently described HLA-C-restricted plus well-studied HLA-B-restricted CMV epitopes were used. Carrying CMV and the relevant HLA type showed in public TCR beta signatures.

The length of the CDR3 is 14 residues. V was pared by 4 bases and J by 4 bases, with 14 bases between. CDR1 and CDR2 from the germline V gene are SGHDT and YYEEEE. As for this clonotype: As yet, its antigen is unknown.

The study, taken as a whole, reports: Summed public TCR beta family frequency identified CMV carriers bearing the relevant HLA. HLA-C-restricted TCR beta clonotypes specific for CMV led the ex vivo response.

TCRdb reprocessed the reads via MiXCR and lists one record per CDR3 protein. The sample has about 500,000 distinct CDR3 sequences; about 33% are singletons. This TCR derives from a human donor in good health (CMV status not recorded). Some clones in this sample may be carry-over from other donors' samples. Sequences were derived from cultured PBMCs, sampled from culture after CMV antigen stimulation. The V and J genes are TRBV5-6 and TRBJ1-2, with D possibly matching TRBD1 (6 bases). CDR3 amino acids: CASSLRQASYGYTF. CDR3 nucleotide sequence: TGTGCCAGCAGCCTCAGACAGGCTAGCTATGGCTACACCTTC.